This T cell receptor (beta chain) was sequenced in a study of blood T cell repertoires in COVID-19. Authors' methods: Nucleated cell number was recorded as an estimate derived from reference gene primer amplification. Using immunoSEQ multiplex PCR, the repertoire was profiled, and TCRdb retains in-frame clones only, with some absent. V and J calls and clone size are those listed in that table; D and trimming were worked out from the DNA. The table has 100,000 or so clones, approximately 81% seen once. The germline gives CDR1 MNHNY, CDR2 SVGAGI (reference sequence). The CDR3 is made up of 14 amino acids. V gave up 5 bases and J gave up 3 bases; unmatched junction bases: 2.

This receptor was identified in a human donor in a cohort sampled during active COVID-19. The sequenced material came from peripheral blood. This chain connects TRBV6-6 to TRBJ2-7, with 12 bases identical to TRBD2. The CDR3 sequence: CASSQTSGSYEQYF. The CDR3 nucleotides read TGTGCCAGCAGTCAGACTAGCGGGAGCTACGAGCAGTACTTC.